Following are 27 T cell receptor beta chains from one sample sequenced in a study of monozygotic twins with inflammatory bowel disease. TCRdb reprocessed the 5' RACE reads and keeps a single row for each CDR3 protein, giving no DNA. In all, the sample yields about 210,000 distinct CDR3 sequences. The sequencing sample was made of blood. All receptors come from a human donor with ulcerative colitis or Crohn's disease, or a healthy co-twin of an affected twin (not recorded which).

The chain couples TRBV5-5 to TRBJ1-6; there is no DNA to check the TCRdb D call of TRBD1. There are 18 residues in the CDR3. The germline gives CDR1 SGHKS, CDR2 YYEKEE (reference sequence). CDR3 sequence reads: CASSLEDARGDINSPLHF.

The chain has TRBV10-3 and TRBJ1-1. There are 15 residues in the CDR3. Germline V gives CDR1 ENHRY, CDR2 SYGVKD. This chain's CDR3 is CAISEGSAGSTEAFF.

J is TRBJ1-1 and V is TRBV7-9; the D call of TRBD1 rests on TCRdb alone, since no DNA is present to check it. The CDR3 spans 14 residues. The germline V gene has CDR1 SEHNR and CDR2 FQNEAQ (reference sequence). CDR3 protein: CASSLLGLHTEAFF.

The CDR3 loop is CATRPSGTGTYNEQFF. This chain links TRBV24-1 with TRBJ2-1; TCRdb's D call of TRBD1 is untestable without DNA. Germline V gene lookup returns CDR1 KGHDR and CDR2 SFDVKD. There are 16 residues in the CDR3.

CDR3 amino acids: CASSPLRDRRTDTQYF. The chain has TRBV18 and TRBJ2-3; the TCRdb call, TRBD1, lacks DNA for checking. Per the germline V gene, CDR1 is KGHSH and CDR2 is LQKENI. The CDR3 sequence is 16 residues long. Variable domain in full (rest from reference TRBV18 and TRBJ2-3): NAGVMQNPRHLVRRRGQEARLRCSPMKGHSHVYWYRQLPEEGLKFMVYLQKENIIDESGMPKERFSAEFPKEGPSILRIQQVVRGDSAAYFCASSPLRDRRTDTQYFGPGTRLTVL.

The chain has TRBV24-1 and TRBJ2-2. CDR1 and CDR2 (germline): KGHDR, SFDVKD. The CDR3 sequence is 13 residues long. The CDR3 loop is CATQSTNTGELFF.

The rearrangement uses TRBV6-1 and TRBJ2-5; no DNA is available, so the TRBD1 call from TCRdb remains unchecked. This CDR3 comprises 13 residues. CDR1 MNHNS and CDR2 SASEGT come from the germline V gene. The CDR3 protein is CASNRRTEETQYF.

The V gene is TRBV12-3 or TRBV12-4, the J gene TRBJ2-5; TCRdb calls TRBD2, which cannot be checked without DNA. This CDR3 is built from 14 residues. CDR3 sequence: CASSQGRPRETQYF.

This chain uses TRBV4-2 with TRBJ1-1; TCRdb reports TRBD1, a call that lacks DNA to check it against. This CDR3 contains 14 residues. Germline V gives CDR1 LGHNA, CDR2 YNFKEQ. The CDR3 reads CASSQSQGFTEAFF.

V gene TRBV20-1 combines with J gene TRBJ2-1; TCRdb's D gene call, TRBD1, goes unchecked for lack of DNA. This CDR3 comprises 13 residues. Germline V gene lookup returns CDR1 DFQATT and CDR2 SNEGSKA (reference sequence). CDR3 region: CSARSGRSNEQFF.

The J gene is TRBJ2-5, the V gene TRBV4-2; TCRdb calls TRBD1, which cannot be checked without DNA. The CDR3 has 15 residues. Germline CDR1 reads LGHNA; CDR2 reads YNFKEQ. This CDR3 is CASSQDKASGETQYF.

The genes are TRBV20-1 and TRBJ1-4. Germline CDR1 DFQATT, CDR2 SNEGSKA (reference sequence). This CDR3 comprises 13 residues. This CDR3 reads CSARGLDLPGLFF.

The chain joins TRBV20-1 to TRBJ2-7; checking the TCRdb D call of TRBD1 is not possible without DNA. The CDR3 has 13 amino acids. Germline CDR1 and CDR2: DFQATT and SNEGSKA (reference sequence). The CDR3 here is CSARDRQAGEQYF.

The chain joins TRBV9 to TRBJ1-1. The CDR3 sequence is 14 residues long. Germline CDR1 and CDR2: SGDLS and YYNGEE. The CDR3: CASSAGGMGSEAFF.

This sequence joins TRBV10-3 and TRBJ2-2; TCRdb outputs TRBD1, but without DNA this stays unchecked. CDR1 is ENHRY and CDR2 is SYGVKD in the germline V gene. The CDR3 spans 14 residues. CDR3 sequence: CAISGTGGPGELFF.

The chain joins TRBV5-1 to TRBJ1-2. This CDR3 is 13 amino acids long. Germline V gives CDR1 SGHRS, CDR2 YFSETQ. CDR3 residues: CASSPDLNYGYTF.

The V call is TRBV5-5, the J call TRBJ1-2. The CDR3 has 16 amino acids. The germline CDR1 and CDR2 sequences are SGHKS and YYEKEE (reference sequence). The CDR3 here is CASTMVGNGANYGYTF.

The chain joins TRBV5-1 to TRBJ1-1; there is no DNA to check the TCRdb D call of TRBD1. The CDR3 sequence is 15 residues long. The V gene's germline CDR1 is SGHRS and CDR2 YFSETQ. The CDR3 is CASSPSLPTGREAFF.

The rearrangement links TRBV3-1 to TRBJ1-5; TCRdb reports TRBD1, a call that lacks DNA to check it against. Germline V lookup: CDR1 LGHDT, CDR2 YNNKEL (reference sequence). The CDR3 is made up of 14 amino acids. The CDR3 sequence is CASSPWTGDQPQHF.

The CDR3 reads CASSLRNPGLAGGRQETQYF. V is TRBV11-2 and J is TRBJ2-5; there is no DNA to check the TCRdb D call of TRBD2. CDR3 size: 20 residues. From germline, CDR1 is SGHAT and CDR2 FQNNGV.

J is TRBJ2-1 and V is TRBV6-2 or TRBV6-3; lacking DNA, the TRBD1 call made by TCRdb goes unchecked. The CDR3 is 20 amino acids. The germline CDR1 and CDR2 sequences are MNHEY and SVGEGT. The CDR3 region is CASSYIGVFGQGDPYNEQFF.

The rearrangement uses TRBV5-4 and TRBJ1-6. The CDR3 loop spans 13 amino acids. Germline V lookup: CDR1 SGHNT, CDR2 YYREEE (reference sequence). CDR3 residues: CASSLVSNSPLHF.

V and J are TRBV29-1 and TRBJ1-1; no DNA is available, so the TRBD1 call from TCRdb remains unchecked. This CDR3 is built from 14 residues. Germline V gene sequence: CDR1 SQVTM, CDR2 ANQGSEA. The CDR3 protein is CSVENDRVRTEAFF.

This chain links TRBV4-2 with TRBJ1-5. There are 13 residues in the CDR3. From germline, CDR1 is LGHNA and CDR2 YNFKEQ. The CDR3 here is CASSQVMGQPQHF.

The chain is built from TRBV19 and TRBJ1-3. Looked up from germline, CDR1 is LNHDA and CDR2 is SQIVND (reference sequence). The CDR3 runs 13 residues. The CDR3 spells CASSVDPGNTIYF.

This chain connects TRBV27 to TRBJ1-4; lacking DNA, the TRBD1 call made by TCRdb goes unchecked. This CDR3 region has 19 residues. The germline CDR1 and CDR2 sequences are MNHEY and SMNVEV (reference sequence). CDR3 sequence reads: CASRLTGGWGRATNEKLFF.

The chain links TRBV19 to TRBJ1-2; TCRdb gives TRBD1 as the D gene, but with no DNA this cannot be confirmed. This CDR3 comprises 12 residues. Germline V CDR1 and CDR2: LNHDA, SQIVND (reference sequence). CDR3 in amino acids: CASGPGYSGYTF.